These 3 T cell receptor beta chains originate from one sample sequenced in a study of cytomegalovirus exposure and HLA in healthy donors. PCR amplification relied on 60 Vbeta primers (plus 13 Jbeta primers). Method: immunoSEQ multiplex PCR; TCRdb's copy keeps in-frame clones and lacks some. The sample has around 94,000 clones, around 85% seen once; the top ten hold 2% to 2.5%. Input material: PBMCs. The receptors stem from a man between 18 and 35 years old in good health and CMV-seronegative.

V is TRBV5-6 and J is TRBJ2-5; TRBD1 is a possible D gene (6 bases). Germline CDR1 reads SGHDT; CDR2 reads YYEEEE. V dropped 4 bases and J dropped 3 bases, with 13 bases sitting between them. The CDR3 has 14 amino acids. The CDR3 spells CASSTTGWEETQYF. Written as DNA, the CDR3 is TGTGCCAGCAGCACCACAGGGTGGGAAGAGACCCAGTACTTC.

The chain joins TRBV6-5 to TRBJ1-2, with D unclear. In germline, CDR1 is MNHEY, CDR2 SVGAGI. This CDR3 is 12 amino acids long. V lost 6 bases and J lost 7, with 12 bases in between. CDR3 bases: TGTGCCAGCAGACTGTTCCTTGGTGGCTACACCTTC. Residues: CASRLFLGGYTF.

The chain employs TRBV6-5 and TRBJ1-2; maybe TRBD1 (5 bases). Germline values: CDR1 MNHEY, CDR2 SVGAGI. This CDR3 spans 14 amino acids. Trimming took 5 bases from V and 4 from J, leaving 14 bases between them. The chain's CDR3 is CASSGQGRGYGYTF. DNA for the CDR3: TGTGCCAGCAGTGGGCAGGGAAGGGGCTATGGCTACACCTTC.